A single sample gave rise to the 15 T cell receptor beta chains below, sequenced in a study of T cells in Graves' hyperthyroidism and ophthalmopathy. RNA transcripts gave rise to amplified TCR beta CDR3 regions. Carried out on the TCR CDR3, a first-round RT-PCR used the HTBI primer set. In TCRdb, the multiplex PCR reads were re-called with MiXCR into one record per CDR3 protein. The sample holds 500,000 to 650,000 distinct CDR3 sequences, about 14% seen once. The specimen was blood. These receptor sequences come from a woman aged 40 to 50 with Graves' hyperthyroidism.

This clonotype was detected many times. The chain has TRBV7-9 and TRBJ2-1; no firm D call. Deletions cut 2 bases from V and 7 bases from J, with 6 bases between. Germline CDR1 SEHNR, CDR2 FQNEAQ (reference sequence). This CDR3 comprises 12 residues. CDR3 protein: CASSLIMNEQFF. CDR3 coding DNA: TGTGCCAGCAGCTTAATTATGAATGAGCAGTTCTTC.

A note on this clonotype: This clone may be a read error of a much larger clone one base away. V is TRBV20-1 and J is TRBJ2-7; 10 positions agree with TRBD2. Germline-derived CDR1 and CDR2 are DFQATT and SNEGSKA (reference sequence). With 6 bases clipped from V and 5 bases from J, the junction kept 4 bases outside the gene matches. CDR3 size: 12 residues. The CDR3 loop is CSATGLANEQYF. CDR3 bases: TGCAGTGCAACGGGACTAGCGAACGAGCAGTACTTC.

The rearrangement links TRBV3-1 to TRBJ2-6; no firm D call. In germline, CDR1 is LGHDT, CDR2 YNNKEL (reference sequence). This CDR3 comprises 15 residues. Deletions cut 1 base from V and 2 bases from J, with 6 bases between. DNA of the CDR3: TGTGCCAGCAGCCAAGTAGGCGCTGGGGCCAACGTCCTGACTTTC. Its protein is CASSQVGAGANVLTF.

This clonotype showed up many times. The genes are TRBV2 and TRBJ2-7; possible D gene TRBD1, 5 bases. The V and J ends lost 5 bases and 4 bases respectively, with 9 bases between them. This CDR3 has 12 residues. Germline V lookup: CDR1 SNHLY, CDR2 FYNNEI. This CDR3 is CASSYDRYEQYF. For the CDR3, the DNA is TGTGCCAGCAGTTACGACAGATACGAGCAGTACTTC.

This clonotype was counted many times. The chain couples TRBV7-2 to TRBJ2-2; D remains ambiguous. Trimming took 6 bases from V and 8 from J, leaving 16 bases between them. Germline V gene data show CDR1 as SGHTA and CDR2 as FQGNSA. The CDR3 totals 14 residues. The CDR3 here is CASRPNGYPGELFF. For the CDR3, the DNA is TGTGCCAGCAGACCAAATGGTTACCCTGGGGAGCTGTTTTTT.

This clonotype was seen only once. The chain joins TRBV19 to TRBJ2-4; D is perhaps TRBD1 (6 bases). The CDR3 covers 17 residues. Trimming left V 0 bases short and J 1 base short, with 13 bases between. Germline V gives CDR1 LNHDA, CDR2 SQIVND (reference sequence). The CDR3 DNA sequence: TGTGCCAGTAGTATAGATGTGGGACAACGGGCCAAAAACATTCAGTACTTC. Amino acid sequence: CASSIDVGQRAKNIQYF.

The CDR3: CSATSTSDTGELFF. DNA for the CDR3: TGCAGTGCTACTTCGACTAGCGACACCGGGGAGCTGTTTTTT. The genes are TRBV20-1 and TRBJ2-2, with TRBD2 identical over 8 bases. The CDR3 contains 14 residues. J gave up 3 bases and V 4 bases, and 4 bases lay outside the gene matches. CDR1 is DFQATT and CDR2 is SNEGSKA in the germline V gene (reference sequence).

This clonotype was detected a few times. The chain combines TRBV7-2 with TRBJ2-7, with 8 bases identical to TRBD2. V gave up 0 bases and J gave up 3 bases; unmatched junction bases: 7. The CDR3 has 16 amino acids. Germline V lookup: CDR1 SGHTA, CDR2 FQGNSA. The CDR3 loop is CASSLAGRGGGYEQYF. The CDR3 DNA reads TGTGCCAGCAGCTTAGCCGGGAGGGGGGGGGGCTACGAGCAGTACTTC.

The chain links TRBV9 to TRBJ2-1; D is ambiguous. Germline V gene lookup returns CDR1 SGDLS and CDR2 YYNGEE. The CDR3 sequence is 14 residues long. The V end was cut by 0 bases, the J end by 7 bases, with 11 bases between. CDR3 DNA: TGTGCCAGCAGCGTAGAATGGGATAATAATGAGCAGTTCTTC. Its translation: CASSVEWDNNEQFF.

J is TRBJ1-1 and V is TRBV30; no clear D gene. Germline CDR1 GTSNPN, CDR2 SVGIG (reference sequence). Trimming pared 2 bases from V and 3 bases from J, leaving 10 bases between. CDR3 size: 13 residues. CDR3 nucleotide sequence: TGTGCCTGGAGTATGGAGGCTCACACTGAAGCTTTCTTT. Translating it yields CAWSMEAHTEAFF.

The chain has TRBV29-1 and TRBJ2-3; TRBD1 matches at 10 bases. The CDR3 is 15 residues long. Germline V gene sequence: CDR1 SQVTM, CDR2 ANQGSEA. Germline trimming cut 5 bases from V and 5 bases from J; bases unmatched to any gene: 10. CDR3 nucleotides: TGCAGCGTTATGGGGGACAGGGGAGTCGGAGATACGCAGTATTTT. Its translation: CSVMGDRGVGDTQYF.

The chain's CDR3 is CASSLENRLEAFF. As DNA, the CDR3 is TGTGCCAGCAGCTTGGAGAACAGGCTTGAAGCTTTCTTT. V is TRBV5-6 and J is TRBJ1-1; possibly TRBD1 for D (5 bases). Looked up from germline, CDR1 is SGHDT and CDR2 is YYEEEE. The length of the CDR3 is 13 residues. Trimming pared 0 bases from V and 7 bases from J, leaving 10 bases between.

Ten or more counts support this clonotype. This sequence joins TRBV6-1 and TRBJ2-1, with 11 nucleotides matching TRBD2. This CDR3 is 17 amino acids long. Per germline, CDR1 MNHNS and CDR2 SASEGT. V dropped 8 bases and J dropped 8; count of bases not matched to a gene: 17. CDR3 in amino acids: CASGSTLAGGMADEQFF. The CDR3 DNA sequence: TGTGCCAGCGGGTCCACCTTAGCGGGAGGGATGGCCGATGAGCAGTTCTTC.

This clonotype has a count of ten or more. This chain uses TRBV7-9 with TRBJ2-5; D is perhaps TRBD2 (5 bases). The CDR3 has 14 residues. Germline values: CDR1 SEHNR, CDR2 FQNEAQ (reference sequence). V lost 1 base, J lost 1 base, and 7 bases lay in between. The CDR3 protein is CASSLVGSQETQYF. CDR3 DNA sequence: TGTGCCAGCAGCTTAGTAGGGAGCCAAGAGACCCAGTACTTC.

In its sample, this clonotype was seen a few times. The chain carries TRBV4-2 and TRBJ1-3; 8 bases match TRBD1. The CDR3 contains 18 residues. Germline values: CDR1 LGHNA, CDR2 YNFKEQ. After removal of 0 bases from V and 2 bases from J, the junction contained 9 bases not matched to a gene. The CDR3 loop reads CASSQDSRLDRAGNTIYF. In nucleotides, the CDR3 is TGTGCCAGCAGCCAAGATTCGCGCCTGGACAGGGCTGGAAACACCATATATTTT.